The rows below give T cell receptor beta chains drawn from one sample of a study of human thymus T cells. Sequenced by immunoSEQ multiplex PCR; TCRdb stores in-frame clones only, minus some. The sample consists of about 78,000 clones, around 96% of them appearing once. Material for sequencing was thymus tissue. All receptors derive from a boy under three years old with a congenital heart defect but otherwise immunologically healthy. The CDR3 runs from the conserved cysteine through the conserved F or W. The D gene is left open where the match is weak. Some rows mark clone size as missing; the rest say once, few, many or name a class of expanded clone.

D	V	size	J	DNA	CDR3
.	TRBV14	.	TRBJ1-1	TGTGCCAGCAGCCAAGAGGTGGAGGGACTCGAAACTGAAGCTTTCTTT	CASSQEVEGLETEAFF
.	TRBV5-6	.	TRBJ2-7	TGTGCCAGCAGCTTGGTCTTGGACATCTACGAGCAGTACTTC	CASSLVLDIYEQYF
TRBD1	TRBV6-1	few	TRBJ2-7	TGTGCCAGCAGTGATGGGGACAGCTCCTACGAGCAGTACTTC	CASSDGDSSYEQYF
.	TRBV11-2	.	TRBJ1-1	TGTGCCAGCAGCTCCACTAGACATCCGAACACTGAAGCTTTCTTT	CASSSTRHPNTEAFF
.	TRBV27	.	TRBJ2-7	TGTGCCAGCAGTGGCCGGGACTCCCACCAAATCGACGAGCAGTACTTC	CASSGRDSHQIDEQYF
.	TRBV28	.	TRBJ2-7	TGTGCCGGCAGTCCACCCGTCTACGAGCAGTACTTC	CAGSPPVYEQYF
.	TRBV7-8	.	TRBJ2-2	TGTGCCAGCAGCTTAGCACGGTTTCGACAGGGACGGGAGGGAAACACCGGGGAGCTGTTTTTT	CASSLARFRQGREGNTGELFF
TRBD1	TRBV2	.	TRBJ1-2	TGTGCCAGCAGTGACGGGACAGTCTACAACACCTTC	CASSDGTVYNTF
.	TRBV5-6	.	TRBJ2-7	TGTGCCAGCAGCGGGAGACAGGGACTGTACGAGCAGTACTTC	CASSGRQGLYEQYF
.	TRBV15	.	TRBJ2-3	TGTGCCACCAGCAGCGAGGGGAGCACAGATACGCAGTATTTT	CATSSEGSTDTQYF
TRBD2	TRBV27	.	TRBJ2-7	TGTGCCAGCAGTCAACGACTAGCGGTAACCTACGAGCAGTACTTC	CASSQRLAVTYEQYF
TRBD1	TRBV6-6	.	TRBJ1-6	TGTGCCAGCAGTTCCCGGGACAGCAATAATTCACCCCTCCACTTT	CASSSRDSNNSPLHF
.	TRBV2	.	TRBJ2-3	TGTGCCAGCAGTGGGTTAGTAGTACTCAAGGGAGATACGCAGTATTTT	CASSGLVVLKGDTQYF
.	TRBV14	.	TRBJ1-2	TGTGCCAGCAGCCCCCTGGCCAGGGACTATGGCTACACCTTC	CASSPLARDYGYTF
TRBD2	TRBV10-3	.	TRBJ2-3	TGTGCCATCAGTCGGGCTAGCGGGGCAATCACAGATACGCAGTATTTT	CAISRASGAITDTQYF
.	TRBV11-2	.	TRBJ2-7	TGTGCCAGCAGCTTAGACGATGTAGACAGGTGCTACGAGCAGTACTTC	CASSLDDVDRCYEQYF
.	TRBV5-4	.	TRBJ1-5	TGTGCCAGCAGCCAAGTCGAGGGGGATATCGATCAGCCCCAGCATTTT	CASSQVEGDIDQPQHF
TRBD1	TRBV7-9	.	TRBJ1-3	TGTGCCAGCAGCGCGGACAGGGCACGGCTATTCTCTGGAAACACCATATATTTT	CASSADRARLFSGNTIYF
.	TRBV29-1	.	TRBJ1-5	TGCAGCGTTATAGATGGGGGGAATCAGCCCCAGCATTTT	CSVIDGGNQPQHF
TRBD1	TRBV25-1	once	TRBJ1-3	TGTGCCAGGGAGGGGGCGCCGGGAAACACCATATATTTT	CAREGAPGNTIYF
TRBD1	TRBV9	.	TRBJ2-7	TGTGCCAGCAGCGTAGCCCGGGACAGGGTTCTCCACGAGCAGTACTTC	CASSVARDRVLHEQYF
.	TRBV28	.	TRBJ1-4	TGTGCCAGCAGTTTATTGGTCCTCCCAACTAATGAAAAACTGTTTTTT	CASSLLVLPTNEKLFF
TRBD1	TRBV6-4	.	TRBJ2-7	TGTGCCGGAAGAACAGGGGGCGCTTGGACCTACGAGCAGTACTTC	CAGRTGGAWTYEQYF
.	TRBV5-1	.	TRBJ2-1	TGCGCCAGCAGCTTGCTCTACAATGAGCAGTTCTTC	CASSLLYNEQFF
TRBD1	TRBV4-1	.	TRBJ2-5	TGCGCCAGCAGCCACACCACCCAGGGGGCGGTGAAGACCCAGTACTTC	CASSHTTQGAVKTQYF
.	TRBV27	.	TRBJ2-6	TGTGCCAGCAGTCGAAGAGGCTCTGGGGCCAACGTCCTGACTTTC	CASSRRGSGANVLTF
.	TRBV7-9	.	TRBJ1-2	TGTGCCAGCAGCTTCACCCTTACCACGGGGAATGGCTACACCTTC	CASSFTLTTGNGYTF
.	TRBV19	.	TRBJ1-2	TGTGCCTCTTCCCCAGGGAACTATGGCTACACCTTC	CASSPGNYGYTF
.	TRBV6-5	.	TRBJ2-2	TGTGCCAGCAGTTACGGTAGAGACACCGGGGAGCTGTTTTTT	CASSYGRDTGELFF
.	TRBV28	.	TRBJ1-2	TGTGCCAGCAGGCCCAGGGAAGACTATGGCTACACCTTC	CASRPREDYGYTF
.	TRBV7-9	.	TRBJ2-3	TGTGCCAGCAGCTTAGTGTTCGGGACACCACACACAGATACGCAGTATTTT	CASSLVFGTPHTDTQYF
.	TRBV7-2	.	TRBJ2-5	TGTGCCAGCAGCTTAGAACCCTGGCCAACGCCTCTGGAGACCCAGTACTTC	CASSLEPWPTPLETQYF
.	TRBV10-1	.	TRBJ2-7	TGCGCCAGCAGTGAGTCAAAGAACAGCTCCTCCTACGAGCAGTACTTC	CASSESKNSSSYEQYF
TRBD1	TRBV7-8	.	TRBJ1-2	TGTGCCAGCAGCTCCTGGGACAGGGGGGTAGCTAACTATGGCTACACCTTC	CASSSWDRGVANYGYTF
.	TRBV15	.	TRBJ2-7	TGTGCCACCAGCAGCCCACCTCAAAACAGCCCCCAAGCGAACTCCTACGAGCAGTACTTC	CATSSPPQNSPQANSYEQYF
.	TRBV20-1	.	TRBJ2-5	TGCAGTATCGTAAGGCGGGAGACCCAGTACTTC	CSIVRRETQYF
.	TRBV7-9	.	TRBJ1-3	TGTGCCAGCAGCTTAGGTGGTATAGGTTCTGGAAACACCATATATTTT	CASSLGGIGSGNTIYF
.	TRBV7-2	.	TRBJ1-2	TGTGCCAGCAGCCCAGCCAGGGGCAGCGGATACTATGGCTACACCTTC	CASSPARGSGYYGYTF